The T cell receptor (beta chain) described here comes from a study of control samples from healthy donors and cancer patients. Using immunoSEQ multiplex PCR, the repertoire was profiled, and TCRdb retains in-frame clones only, with some absent. The repertoire holds some 99,000 clones, less than 95% seen once, with 4.4% in the top ten. The length of the CDR3 is 9 residues. Germline V gene data show CDR1 as SNHLY and CDR2 as FYNNEI. J is TRBJ1-2 and V is TRBV2; a weak D match, TRBD1 (5 bases). This TCR was sampled from a human donor in good health. The donor label of this sample is uncertain. Sequences were obtained from blood. CDR3 sequence reads: CAAGDGYTF. CDR3 DNA sequence: TGTGCAGCGGGGGACGGCTACACCTTC.